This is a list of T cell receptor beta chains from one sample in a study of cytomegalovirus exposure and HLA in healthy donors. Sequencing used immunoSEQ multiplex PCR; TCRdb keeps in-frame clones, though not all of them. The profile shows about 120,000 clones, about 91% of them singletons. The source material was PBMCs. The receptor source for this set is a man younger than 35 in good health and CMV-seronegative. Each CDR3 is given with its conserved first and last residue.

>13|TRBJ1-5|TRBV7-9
CASSFGLMQPQHF
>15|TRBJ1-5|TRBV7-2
CASSRGREGSQPQHF
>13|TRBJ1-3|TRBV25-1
CASSQQGRNTIYF
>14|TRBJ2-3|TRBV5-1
CASSLVLSTDTQYF
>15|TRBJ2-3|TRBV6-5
CASSLSGRATDTQYF
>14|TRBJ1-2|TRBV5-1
CASSLDRGNYGYTF
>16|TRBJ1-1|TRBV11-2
CASRLDRGYRNTEAFF
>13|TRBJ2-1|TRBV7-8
CASSPGGQDEQFF
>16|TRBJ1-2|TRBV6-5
CASSYSVNVGSYGYTF
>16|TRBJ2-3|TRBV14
CASSRLTGHIRDTQYF